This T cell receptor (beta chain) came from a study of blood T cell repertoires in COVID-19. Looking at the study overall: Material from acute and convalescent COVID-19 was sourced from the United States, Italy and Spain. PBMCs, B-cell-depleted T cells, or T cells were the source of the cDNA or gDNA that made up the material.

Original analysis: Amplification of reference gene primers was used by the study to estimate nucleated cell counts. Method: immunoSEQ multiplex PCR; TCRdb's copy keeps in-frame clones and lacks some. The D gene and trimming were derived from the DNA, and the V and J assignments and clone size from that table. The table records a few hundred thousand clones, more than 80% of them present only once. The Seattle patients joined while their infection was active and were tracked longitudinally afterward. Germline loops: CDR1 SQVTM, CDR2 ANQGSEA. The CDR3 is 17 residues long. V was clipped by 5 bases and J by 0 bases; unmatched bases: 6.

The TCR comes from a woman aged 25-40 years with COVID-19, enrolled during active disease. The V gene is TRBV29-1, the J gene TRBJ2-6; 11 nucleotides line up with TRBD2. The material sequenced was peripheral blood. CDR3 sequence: CSVPMTSGASGANVLTF. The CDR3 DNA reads TGCAGCGTTCCGATGACTAGCGGGGCCTCTGGGGCCAACGTCCTGACTTTC.